This T cell receptor beta chain was captured in a study of immune evolution from preneoplasia to lung adenocarcinoma. The CDR3 totals 14 residues. Trimming removed 5 bases at V and 10 bases at J, with 20 bases between. Per germline, CDR1 GTSNPN and CDR2 SVGIG (reference sequence). This clone was found once. The table came from immunoSEQ multiplex PCR; TCRdb's copy has only in-frame clones and leaves some out. The sample has several thousand clones; approximately 73% are singletons. The sample comprised FFPE atypical adenomatous hyperplasia tissue from the lung. The subset denotes: atypical adenomatous hyperplasia (AAH), lung preneoplasia. The chain recombines TRBV30 with TRBJ1-4; tentative D call: TRBD1 (6 bases). This TCR came from a donor older than 65 with lung adenocarcinoma. Some clones in this sample may be carry-over from other donors' samples. The CDR3 protein is CAWDLKDSRVKLFF. The DNA of the CDR3 is TGTGCCTGGGACCTAAAGGACAGCCGGGTAAAACTGTTTTTT. Using reference TRBV30 and TRBJ1-4 for the parts outside the CDR3, the full variable domain is SQTIHQWPATLVQPVGSPLSLECTVEGTSNPNLYWYRQAAGRGLQLLFYSVGIGQISSEVPQNLSASRPQDRQFILSSKKLLLSDSGFYLCAWDLKDSRVKLFFGSGTQLSVL.